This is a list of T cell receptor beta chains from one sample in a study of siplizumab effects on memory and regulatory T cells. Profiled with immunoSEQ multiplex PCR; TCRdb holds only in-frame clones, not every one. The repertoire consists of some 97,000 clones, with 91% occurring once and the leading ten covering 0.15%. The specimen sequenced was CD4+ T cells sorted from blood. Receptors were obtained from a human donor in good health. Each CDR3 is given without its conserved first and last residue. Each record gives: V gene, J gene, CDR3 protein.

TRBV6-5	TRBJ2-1	ASRAGTNLDNEQF
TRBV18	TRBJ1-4	ASSPPSLTGNEKLF
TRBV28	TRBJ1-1	ASSLGQSLTEAF
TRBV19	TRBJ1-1	ASSPTGANTEAF
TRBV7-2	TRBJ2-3	ASSLLSTDTQY
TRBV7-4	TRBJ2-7	ASSSPGQGSYEQY
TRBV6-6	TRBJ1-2	ASSARQNYGYT
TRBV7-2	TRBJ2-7	ASSKRDRGFDEQY
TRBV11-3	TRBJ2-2	ASSSSRGRGELF
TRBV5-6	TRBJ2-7	ASSYNTGTGSYEQY
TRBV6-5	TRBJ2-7	ASSAGGREQY
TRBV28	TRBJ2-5	ASSLFGPQETQY
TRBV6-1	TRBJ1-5	ASSGDRGTYSNQPQH
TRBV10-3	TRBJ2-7	AISKDRGLDEQY